The 12 T cell receptor beta chains below come from one sample, sequenced in a study of blood T cell repertoires in COVID-19. Clones were sequenced by immunoSEQ multiplex PCR, and TCRdb holds only the in-frame ones, with some missing. The table lists 65,000 to 70,000 clones, 75% to 85% of them singletons. Sample: peripheral blood. The receptors shown here come from a woman between 55 and 75 years old with acute or convalescent COVID-19.

The chain recombines TRBV28 with TRBJ1-2, with D possibly TRBD1 on 6 matching bases. There are 13 residues in the CDR3. Germline CDR1 MDHEN, CDR2 SYDVKM. Trimming removed 8 bases at V and 2 bases at J, with 12 bases between. The CDR3 loop is CASGRGQNYGYTF. DNA for the CDR3: TGTGCCAGCGGGCGCGGACAGAACTATGGCTACACCTTC.

The CDR3 sequence: CASSLRSYEQYF. CDR3 in DNA: TGTGCCAGCAGTCTGAGGTCCTACGAGCAGTACTTC. J is TRBJ2-7 and V is TRBV5-6; D is uncertain. Germline CDR1 is SGHDT and CDR2 is YYEEEE. V was clipped by 5 bases and J by 1 base, with 7 bases between them. CDR3 length: 12 residues.

This clone was found a few times. The chain combines TRBV28 with TRBJ2-1, with D possibly matching TRBD2 (5 bases). V gave up 6 bases and J gave up 6 bases, with 15 bases separating them. Germline V gives CDR1 MDHEN, CDR2 SYDVKM. The CDR3 runs to 14 residues. The CDR3 region has the DNA TGTGCCAGCAGCGGAGGTAGCGTGGGCAATGAGCAGTTCTTC. The encoded protein is CASSGGSVGNEQFF.

This clone was counted a single time. The germline gene is not matched at one end of the junction; a read error may be the cause. Additional DNA sequences in this sample encode the identical CDR3. The chain links TRBV3-1 (or the pseudogene TRBV3-2) to TRBJ2-2; weak D call: TRBD2 (5 bases). The CDR3 is 15 amino acids. CDR1 LGHDT and CDR2 YNNKEL come from the germline V gene (reference sequence). Here the CDR3 reads CASSQSLANTGELFF. The DNA for the CDR3 is TGTGCCAGCAGCCAATCTCTTGCGAACACCGGGGAACTGTTTTTT.

The chain is built from TRBV5-6 and TRBJ1-1; D unresolved. This CDR3 has 12 residues. With 5 bases removed from V and 5 bases from J, the gap between germline ends came to 10 bases. The germline V gene has CDR1 SGHDT and CDR2 YYEEEE. The CDR3, as DNA: TGTGCCAGCAGTTTCGGAGGAACTGAAGCTTTCTTT. It specifies CASSFGGTEAFF.

V usage is TRBV4-2 and J usage is TRBJ1-2, with 7 bases lining up with TRBD1. Trimming removed 0 bases from V and 3 bases from J; junction bases left unmatched: 1. This CDR3 has 14 amino acids. CDR1 and CDR2 from the germline V gene are LGHNA and YNFKEQ. CDR3 loop: CASSQEQGYYGYTF. In nucleotides, the CDR3 is TGTGCCAGCAGCCAAGAACAGGGGTACTATGGCTACACCTTC.

The J gene is TRBJ1-4, the V gene TRBV30, with D tentatively TRBD1 (6 bases). The CDR3 is 17 residues long. Germline V CDR1 and CDR2: GTSNPN, SVGIG (reference sequence). V shed 3 bases and J shed 3 bases, with 20 bases lying between them. CDR3 region: CAWSQGRGYQPNEKLFF. The CDR3 DNA is TGTGCCTGGAGCCAGGGGAGGGGATACCAACCTAATGAAAAACTGTTTTTT.

The V and J genes are TRBV28 and TRBJ1-1; weak D call: TRBD1 (6 bases). Germline CDR1 reads MDHEN; CDR2 reads SYDVKM. Deletions cut 5 bases from V and 7 bases from J, with 23 bases between. CDR3 length equals 16 residues. CDR3 sequence reads: CASSPTGGREGYEAFF. The CDR3, as DNA: TGTGCCAGCAGTCCGACCGGGGGCAGGGAGGGTTATGAAGCTTTCTTT.

The V gene is TRBV5-4, the J gene TRBJ1-2; maybe TRBD1 (6 bases). Trimming stripped 1 base from V and 1 base from J, with 8 bases between. Germline lookup yields CDR1 SGHNT and CDR2 YYREEE (reference sequence). This CDR3 is built from 14 residues. CDR3 coding DNA: TGTGCCAGCAGCTTGAGGGGGAGTAACTATGGCTACACCTTC. Encoded protein: CASSLRGSNYGYTF.

The chain couples TRBV27 to TRBJ2-1; weak D call: TRBD2 (5 bases). The CDR3 contains 13 residues. Per germline, CDR1 MNHEY and CDR2 SMNVEV (reference sequence). V shed 7 bases and J shed 2 bases, with 9 bases lying between them. The CDR3 protein is CASKSGTYNEQFF. The CDR3 nucleotides read TGTGCCAGCAAAAGCGGAACCTACAATGAGCAGTTCTTC.

This chain links TRBV7-9 with TRBJ1-2; 10 bases fit TRBD1. The V and J ends lost 5 bases and 1 base, in that order; junction bases with no gene match: 4. The CDR3 sequence is 15 residues long. Germline CDR1 reads SEHNR; CDR2 reads FQNEAQ (reference sequence). The CDR3 reads CASSRDRGLNYGYTF. CDR3 in DNA: TGTGCCAGCAGCCGAGACAGGGGGCTTAACTATGGCTACACCTTC.

The chain employs TRBV4-3 and TRBJ2-5; 13 nucleotides align to TRBD2. The germline gives CDR1 LGHNA, CDR2 YSLEER. With 1 base clipped from V and 4 bases from J, the junction kept 9 bases outside the gene matches. The CDR3 is 18 amino acids. The CDR3 loop reads CASSQVLGLAGRGETQYF. CDR3 DNA: TGCGCCAGCAGCCAAGTTTTGGGACTAGCGGGGAGAGGAGAGACCCAGTACTTC.